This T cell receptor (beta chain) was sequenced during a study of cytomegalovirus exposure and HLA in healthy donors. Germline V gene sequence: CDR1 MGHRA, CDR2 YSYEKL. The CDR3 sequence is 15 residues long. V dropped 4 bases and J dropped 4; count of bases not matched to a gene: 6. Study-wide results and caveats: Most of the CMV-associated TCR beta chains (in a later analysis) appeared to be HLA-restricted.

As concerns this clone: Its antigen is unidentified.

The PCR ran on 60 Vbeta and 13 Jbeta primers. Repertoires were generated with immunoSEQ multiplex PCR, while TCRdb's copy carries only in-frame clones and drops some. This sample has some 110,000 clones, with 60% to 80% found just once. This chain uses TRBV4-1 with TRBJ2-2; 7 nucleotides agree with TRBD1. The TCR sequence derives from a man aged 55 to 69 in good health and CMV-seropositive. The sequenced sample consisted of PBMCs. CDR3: CASSPRDSPTGELFF. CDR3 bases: TGCGCCAGCAGCCCCCGGGACAGCCCCACCGGGGAGCTGTTTTTT.